The clone carrying this T cell receptor beta chain showed up just once. The CDR3 is made up of 13 amino acids. Germline values: CDR1 GTSNPN, CDR2 SVGIG (reference sequence). Trimming cost V 2 bases and J 5 bases, with 12 bases left between them. The sample is drawn from a study of long-term antiretroviral therapy in people with HIV. An immunoSEQ assay, version v3.0, was performed at survey level. The data were produced by immunoSEQ multiplex PCR, yet TCRdb's version contains in-frame clones alone and is incomplete. The table shows about 33,000 clones, with around 96% occurring only once. The specimen was unsorted PBMCs, collected 6.5 to 6.6 years after starting antiretroviral therapy. The source of this sequence is a young man with HIV. The rearrangement uses TRBV30 and TRBJ2-5; no definite D call. CDR3 sequence reads: CAWSRASSETQYF. CDR3 nucleotide sequence: TGTGCCTGGAGTAGGGCGAGTTCGGAGACCCAGTACTTC.